A single T cell receptor (beta chain) is shown here with its context. Its antigen is undetermined. The V gene's germline CDR1 is SEHNR and CDR2 FQNEAQ (reference sequence). V lost 5 bases to trimming and J lost 0 bases, with 16 bases between them. The CDR3 is made up of 16 amino acids. The source of the sample is a study of shared clonotypes between healthy human individuals. The study, taken as a whole, reports: All-four-donor shared clonotypes had higher generation probabilities than non-shared clonotypes did. Memory subsets generally showed smaller estimated richness than naive subsets did. Exclusively blood specimens were collected; tissue repertoires likely differ.

TCRdb's copy holds only in-frame clones and misses some; the assay was immunoSEQ multiplex PCR. The sample consists of millions of clones, 85% to 95% of them appearing once. CD45RO negativity and positive selection for CCR7 defined naive CD8 cells, a population that excluded terminally differentiated effector memory CD45RA+ cells. Adult donors, all healthy and HIV-negative, had no recent acute infections or vaccinations. The sequenced material came from naive CD8+ T cells sorted from blood. The rearrangement joins TRBV7-9 to TRBJ2-5, with D possibly TRBD1 on 6 matching bases. The origin of this receptor is a man aged 18 to 35 in good health. The CDR3 loop reads CASSPATGLYQETQYF. DNA of the CDR3: TGTGCCAGCAGCCCGGCGACAGGACTGTACCAAGAGACCCAGTACTTC.